This record covers a single TCR beta chain. The target antigen is unknown. The germline gene is not matched at one end of the junction; a read error may be the cause. This specimen belongs to a study of identical twins. The study, taken as a whole, reports: The models systematically underestimated how much out-of-frame TCR alpha was shared in monozygotic twins. The study drew conclusions from cross-sectional statistical analysis, not from following the same donors. Invariant MAIT and iNKT cells may have partly biased zero-insertion analyses. The abundant beta clonotypes from cord blood had fewer insertions, and memory repertoires had none of this.

TCRdb re-derived calls from the 5' RACE reads in MiXCR, one entry per CDR3 protein. The sample has 460,000 or so distinct CDR3 sequences; approximately 15% are singletons. This CDR3 is 14 amino acids long. Germline V gene sequence: CDR1 MRHNA, CDR2 SNTAGT. The sample was also linked to a second study, of yellow fever vaccine responses in identical twins.

The V call is TRBV6-4, the J call TRBJ2-7; D uncertain. The receptor comes from a woman in her late teens or twenties in good health. Sequencing was performed on CD4+ T cells sorted from blood. CDR3 nucleotide sequence: TGTGCCAGCTGTGACAAGGGTTCGCCCTACGAGCAGTACTTC. Protein sequence: CASCDKGSPYEQYF.